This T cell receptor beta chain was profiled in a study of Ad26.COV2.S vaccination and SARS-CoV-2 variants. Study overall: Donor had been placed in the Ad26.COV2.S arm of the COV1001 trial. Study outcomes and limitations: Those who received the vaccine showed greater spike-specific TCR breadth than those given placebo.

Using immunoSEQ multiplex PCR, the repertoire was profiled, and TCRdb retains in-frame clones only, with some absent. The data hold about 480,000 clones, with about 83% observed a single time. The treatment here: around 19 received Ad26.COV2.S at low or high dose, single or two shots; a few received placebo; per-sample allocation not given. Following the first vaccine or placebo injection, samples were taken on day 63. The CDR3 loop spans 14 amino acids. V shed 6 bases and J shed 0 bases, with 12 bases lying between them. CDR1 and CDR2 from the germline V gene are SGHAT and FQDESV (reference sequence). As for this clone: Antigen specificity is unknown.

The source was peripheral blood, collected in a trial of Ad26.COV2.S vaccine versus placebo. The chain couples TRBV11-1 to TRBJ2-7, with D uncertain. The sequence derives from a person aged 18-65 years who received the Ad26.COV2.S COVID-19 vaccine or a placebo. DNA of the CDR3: TGTGCCAGCAGGCGTGGGTTTCTCTCCTACGAGCAGTACTTC. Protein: CASRRGFLSYEQYF.